This TCR beta chain was captured in a study of molecular identifiers for immune sequencing clone quantification. The study, taken as a whole, reports: Highly expanded clone sizes could be underestimated by identical TCR molecules sharing a barcode.

Germline loops: CDR1 SGHVS, CDR2 FQNEAQ. CDR3 length equals 14 residues. Trimming shortened V by 4 bases and J by 5 bases, and 13 bases separated the two germline ends. TCRdb reprocessed the PCR reads via MiXCR and lists one record per CDR3 protein. The sample lists hundreds of thousands of distinct CDR3 sequences; 20% to 25% were seen once. This clonotype has ten or more counts. The antigen remains undetermined. Sorted cells numbering roughly 19,000 to 1,000,000, with 10%, 30% or 50% RNA, yielded the naive CD8 libraries. CD8+CD4-CCR7+CD45RA+ sorting gave the naive CD8 T cells. This sequence was found in a human donor in good health. Some libraries in this study had Jurkat cell RNA spiked in. The specimen sequenced was naive CD8+ T cells from blood, with Jurkat cell RNA spiked in. Regarding subset: FACS-sorted CD8+CD4-CCR7+CD45RA+ naive T cells. This chain uses TRBV7-8 with TRBJ2-3; D may be TRBD1 (6 bases). The CDR3 reads CASSSQGWGDTQYF. CDR3 DNA: TGTGCCAGCAGCTCACAGGGCTGGGGAGATACGCAGTATTTT.